These T cell receptor beta chains were read from a single sample in a study of CD8 T cells in Susac syndrome. TCRdb re-derived calls from the immunoSEQ multiplex PCR reads in MiXCR, one entry per CDR3 protein. The table has about 76,000 distinct CDR3 sequences, 80% to 95% seen once. Sequenced sample: CD8+ T cells from PBMCs. The receptors here all came from a human donor with Susac syndrome. Each CDR3 is given with its conserved first and last residue. The D gene is left open where the match is weak. Clone sizes are given selectively: once, few, many, or a class where the clone is expanded.

D gene,V gene,CDR3 length,clone size,J gene,CDR3 protein,CDR3 DNA
TRBD2,TRBV12-3/TRBV12-4,19,NA,TRBJ2-1,CASSPPGLAGGSNSNEQFF,TGTGCCAGCAGTCCTCCGGGACTAGCGGGGGGATCGAACTCCAATGAGCAGTTCTTC
TRBD1,TRBV20-1,14,NA,TRBJ1-1,CSASSGQGGTEAFF,TGCAGTGCTAGTTCGGGACAGGGGGGAACTGAAGCTTTCTTT
NA,TRBV4-1,16,NA,TRBJ1-5,CASSQDGGFGNQPQHF,TGCGCCAGCAGCCAAGATGGCGGGTTTGGCAATCAGCCCCAGCATTTT
NA,TRBV6-5,17,once,TRBJ2-7,CASSYSGTGEGSYEQYF,TGTGCCAGCAGTTACTCGGGAACAGGGGAGGGGTCCTACGAGCAGTACTTC
NA,TRBV20-1,13,NA,TRBJ2-7,CSVPRVGMGEQYF,TGCAGTGTCCCCCGGGTCGGAATGGGGGAGCAGTACTTC
NA,TRBV19,14,NA,TRBJ1-5,CASSELAGNQPQHF,TGTGCCAGTAGTGAGTTGGCGGGCAATCAGCCCCAGCATTTT
NA,TRBV9,13,NA,TRBJ1-4,CASSVEGYGELFF,TGTGCCAGCAGCGTAGAGGGTTACGGTGAACTGTTTTTT
TRBD1,TRBV25-1,13,once,TRBJ2-1,CASRGQGKNEQFF,TGTGCCAGCAGGGGACAGGGGAAAAATGAGCAGTTCTTC
NA,TRBV29-1,16,NA,TRBJ2-3,CSVESWDRGGLDTQYF,TGCAGCGTTGAATCATGGGACAGAGGAGGGTTAGATACGCAGTATTTT
NA,TRBV5-6,15,NA,TRBJ1-1,CASSTPGTKNTEAFF,TGTGCCAGCAGCACACCCGGGACAAAGAACACTGAAGCTTTCTTT
TRBD2,TRBV5-5,14,NA,TRBJ2-3,CASGLRDYTDTQYF,TGTGCCAGCGGGCTCCGGGACTACACAGATACGCAGTATTTT
TRBD1,TRBV20-1,14,NA,TRBJ1-1,CSAQTGAPSTEAFF,TGCAGTGCTCAAACAGGGGCCCCGAGCACTGAAGCTTTCTTT
NA,TRBV27,13,NA,TRBJ1-1,CASTGTSGTEAFF,TGTGCCAGCACCGGGACCTCAGGCACTGAAGCTTTCTTT
TRBD1,TRBV18,16,NA,TRBJ2-4,CASSPSDREAKNIQYF,TGTGCCAGCTCACCCTCGGACAGGGAAGCCAAAAACATTCAGTACTTC
NA,TRBV6-1,14,NA,TRBJ1-1,CASSEPGENTEAFF,TGTGCCAGCAGTGAGCCAGGGGAGAACACTGAAGCTTTCTTT
TRBD1,TRBV2,15,NA,TRBJ2-7,CASSGPRDRPYEQYF,TGTGCCAGCAGTGGCCCCCGGGACAGACCCTACGAGCAGTACTTC
NA,TRBV30,12,NA,TRBJ1-6,CAWEQSISPLHF,TGTGCCTGGGAACAGTCCATCTCACCCCTCCACTTT
NA,TRBV25-1,15,NA,TRBJ2-7,CASSESTGRGYEQYF,TGTGCCAGCAGTGAATCGACAGGTAGGGGATACGAGCAGTACTTC
NA,TRBV7-9,15,NA,TRBJ1-4,CASSLYGATNEKLFF,TGTGCCAGCAGCTTATATGGCGCAACTAATGAAAAACTGTTTTTT
NA,TRBV11-2,14,NA,TRBJ2-5,CASSLAPYQETQYF,TGTGCCAGCAGCTTAGCCCCTTATCAAGAGACCCAGTACTTC
TRBD1,TRBV28,14,NA,TRBJ1-2,CASVLGTGVIGYTF,TGTGCCAGCGTTTTGGGGACAGGGGTGATAGGCTACACCTTC
TRBD1,TRBV30,16,NA,TRBJ2-2,CAWMRMDRFNTGELFF,TGTGCCTGGATGAGGATGGACAGGTTTAACACCGGGGAGCTGTTTTTT
NA,TRBV19,14,NA,TRBJ1-1,CASSIGVEGTEAFF,TGTGCCAGTAGTATCGGGGTGGAGGGCACTGAAGCTTTCTTT
NA,TRBV24-1,13,NA,TRBJ2-2,CATRDFNTGELFF,TGTGCCACCAGGGACTTTAACACCGGGGAGCTGTTTTTT
TRBD2,TRBV12-3/TRBV12-4,14,NA,TRBJ2-1,CASRGSGPNNEQFF,TGTGCCAGCAGAGGTAGCGGGCCAAACAATGAGCAGTTCTTC
TRBD2,TRBV20-1,15,NA,TRBJ2-3,CSADRVAGGTDTQYF,TGCAGTGCTGACCGGGTCGCGGGAGGAACGGATACGCAGTATTTT
NA,TRBV20-1,13,NA,TRBJ1-1,CSARVPGVAEAFF,TGCAGTGCTAGGGTACCGGGGGTCGCTGAAGCTTTCTTT
NA,TRBV6-5,15,NA,TRBJ1-1,CASKRNNLMNTEAFF,TGTGCCAGCAAAAGGAACAACCTCATGAACACTGAAGCTTTCTTT
NA,TRBV5-6,14,NA,TRBJ2-5,CASSTPDRGETQYF,TGTGCCAGCAGCACCCCGGACCGGGGGGAGACCCAGTACTTC
NA,TRBV12-3/TRBV12-4,15,NA,TRBJ2-5,CASSTWDTLQETQYF,TGTGCCAGCAGCACTTGGGACACCCTCCAAGAGACCCAGTACTTC
NA,TRBV30,13,NA,TRBJ2-2,CAWMGFGTGELFF,TGTGCCTGGATGGGGTTTGGCACCGGGGAGCTGTTTTTT
NA,TRBV3-1,13,NA,TRBJ2-5,CASSQDTGPTQYF,TGTGCCAGCAGCCAAGATACTGGTCCGACCCAGTACTTC
NA,TRBV6-5,14,NA,TRBJ2-1,CASSYSGGSGEQFF,TGTGCCAGCAGTTATTCTGGGGGCTCGGGAGAGCAGTTCTTC
NA,TRBV3-1,14,NA,TRBJ2-7,CASSPTGRPYEQYF,TGTGCCAGCAGCCCGACAGGAAGACCCTACGAGCAGTACTTC
TRBD1,TRBV9,15,NA,TRBJ1-2,CASSVAPDRDYGYTF,TGTGCCAGCAGCGTAGCCCCCGACAGGGACTATGGCTACACCTTC
NA,TRBV7-2,15,NA,TRBJ1-5,CASSLAILGGQPQHF,TGTGCCAGCAGCTTAGCCATCCTCGGTGGTCAGCCCCAGCATTTT
NA,TRBV15,14,NA,TRBJ1-6,CATSRGGGNSPLHF,TGTGCCACCAGCAGGGGAGGGGGAAATTCACCCCTCCACTTT
TRBD2,TRBV11-2,16,NA,TRBJ2-1,CASSLSSWLADNEQFF,TGTGCCAGCAGCTTAAGCTCGTGGCTAGCGGACAATGAGCAGTTCTTC
NA,TRBV12-3/TRBV12-4,14,few,TRBJ1-4,CASSPTVTNEKLFF,TGTGCCAGCAGCCCCACAGTTACCAATGAAAAACTGTTTTTT
NA,TRBV7-6,14,NA,TRBJ1-4,CASSLERTDEKLFF,TGTGCCAGCAGCTTAGAGAGGACAGATGAAAAACTGTTTTTT
TRBD1,TRBV2,15,NA,TRBJ1-4,CASSDRGLSNEKLFF,TGTGCCAGCAGTGACAGGGGGCTCTCTAATGAAAAACTGTTTTTT
NA,TRBV29-1,13,NA,TRBJ1-4,CSVSRGANEKLFF,TGCAGCGTTAGCCGGGGGGCAAATGAAAAACTGTTTTTT
NA,TRBV6-5,13,NA,TRBJ2-7,CATRLGGSYEQYF,TGTGCCACCCGATTAGGGGGCTCCTACGAGCAGTACTTC
NA,TRBV24-1,14,NA,TRBJ2-5,CATSDPRSQETQYF,TGTGCCACCAGTGATCCTCGGTCCCAAGAGACCCAGTACTTC
TRBD2,TRBV15,15,NA,TRBJ2-1,CATSRRTSGNSEQFF,TGTGCCACCAGCCGACGGACTAGCGGGAATTCTGAGCAGTTCTTC
NA,TRBV9,15,NA,TRBJ2-3,CASSVGTPSTDTQYF,TGTGCCAGCAGCGTAGGGACTCCTAGCACAGATACGCAGTATTTT
NA,TRBV29-1,14,NA,TRBJ2-7,CSVAPGLGTYEQYF,TGCAGCGTCGCCCCCGGGCTCGGCACCTACGAGCAGTACTTC
TRBD2,TRBV5-1,15,NA,TRBJ2-5,CASSFTSGDQETQYF,TGCGCCAGCAGCTTTACTAGCGGGGACCAAGAGACCCAGTACTTC
TRBD1,TRBV10-3,13,NA,TRBJ1-2,CAINRDRGYGYTF,TGTGCCATCAACCGGGACAGGGGCTATGGCTACACCTTC
NA,TRBV5-1,17,NA,TRBJ2-3,CASSLFGGPRARDTQYF,TGCGCCAGCAGCTTATTCGGGGGGCCGAGGGCTCGGGATACGCAGTATTTT
NA,TRBV3-1,17,NA,TRBJ2-3,CASSHDPVSGKADTQYF,TGTGCCAGCAGCCACGATCCGGTATCCGGTAAAGCAGATACGCAGTATTTT
NA,TRBV7-9,15,NA,TRBJ2-7,CASSPAVSGSYEQYF,TGTGCCAGCAGCCCAGCCGTGAGCGGAAGCTACGAGCAGTACTTC
NA,TRBV4-3,14,NA,TRBJ2-1,CASSQDSSYNEQFF,TGCGCCAGCAGCCAAGACAGCTCCTACAATGAGCAGTTCTTC
TRBD2,TRBV30,14,NA,TRBJ2-5,CAWSVTSGQETQYF,TGTGCCTGGAGTGTAACTAGCGGCCAAGAGACCCAGTACTTC
NA,TRBV5-1,12,NA,TRBJ2-7,CASSTTPYEQYF,TGCGCCAGCAGTACGACCCCCTACGAGCAGTACTTC
NA,TRBV14,16,NA,TRBJ1-6,CASSQDRDPIASPLHF,TGTGCCAGCAGCCAAGATCGGGACCCTATCGCCTCACCCCTCCACTTT
TRBD1,TRBV6-1,15,NA,TRBJ1-2,CASSAPGQVNYGYTF,TGTGCCAGCAGTGCCCCGGGACAGGTTAACTATGGCTACACCTTC